This TCR beta chain appears in the sequencing data of a study of tumor and adjacent non-tumor tissue in lung cancer. Looking at the study overall: Stage I to III disease affected ten to eleven men and roughly 5 women aged roughly 30 to 76. General observations from the study: TCR diversity was significantly greater in tumor than normal lung tissue. In normal lung, the top 100 clones were significantly more dominant than in tumor.

Per the germline V gene, CDR1 is MNHEY and CDR2 is SVGEGT. The CDR3 totals 15 residues. Deletions cut 4 bases from V and 8 bases from J, with 18 bases between. RNA was extracted from bulk tissue without any cell sorting. The normal lung tissue was taken more than 3 cm from the tumor edge. Chemotherapy-naive patients with new lung cancer underwent thoracic surgery in China, August–late 2014. The library came from three nested PCR rounds adapted from ARM-PCR protocols. Via MiXCR, TCRdb re-called the multiplex PCR reads, giving one row per CDR3 protein. The table includes approximately 82,000 distinct CDR3 sequences, less than 85% detected once. This clonotype was recorded a few times. Its target is unknown. A much larger clone sits a single nucleotide away, making a read error possible.

This chain uses TRBV6-2 or TRBV6-3 with TRBJ2-4; TRBD1 or TRBD2 may be the D gene (5 bases each). The sequenced material came from distant non-tumor lung tissue. The TCR was taken from a man between 65 and 80 years old with non-small cell lung cancer. CDR3 sequence: CASSSRAGSVDIQYF. CDR3 bases: TGTGCCAGCAGTTCCCGGGCAGGGAGCGTTGACATTCAGTACTTC.